This T cell receptor beta chain originates from a study of blood T cells in healthy people across ages. For the study at large: About one barcoded beta molecule per two T cells came from capture by template switching.

A sample-barcoded 5' primer and a J-beta primer mix were used in a second PCR of roughly 7 to 12 cycles. TCRdb reprocessed the 5' RACE reads with MiXCR, giving one entry per CDR3 protein. In the table there are 380,000 or so distinct CDR3 sequences, 45% to 65% of which are singletons. The V end was cut by 6 bases, the J end by 4 bases, with 21 bases between. Per germline, CDR1 SQVTM and CDR2 ANQGSEA. The CDR3 has 15 amino acids. The study, taken as a whole, reports: Researchers report that TCR beta diversity correlated strongly with naive T cell percentage.

Only a few counts were recorded for this clonotype. The target antigen is unknown. The sequencing sample was made of blood. This TCR was sampled from a man aged 55 to 70 in good health. The rearrangement links TRBV29-1 to TRBJ2-5; D possibly matches TRBD1 or TRBD2 (5 bases each). The CDR3 loop reads CSVQERGRGGETQYF. In DNA, the CDR3 is TGCAGCGTCCAAGAGAGGGGACGGGGCGGAGAGACCCAGTACTTC.